The rows below give T cell receptor beta chains drawn from one sample of a study of cytotoxic CD8 clonotypes in ibrutinib-treated CLL. This table comes from immunoSEQ multiplex PCR, and its TCRdb copy is limited to in-frame clones, with some not included. The data show 110,000 to 150,000 clones, about 80% seen once. The input for sequencing was PBMCs, taken after 12 months of ibrutinib treatment. The receptor source for this set is a human donor with chronic lymphocytic leukemia. Each CDR3 is given with its conserved first and last residue.

cdr3_aa j_call v_call
CASSQGPAGHYEQYF TRBJ2-7 TRBV4-3
CASRGQNYGYTF TRBJ1-2 TRBV6-5
CASSLAIGQQETQYF TRBJ2-5 TRBV11-2
CASTRGLGNQPQHF TRBJ1-5 TRBV19
CASSHGSSGSYEQYF TRBJ2-7 TRBV14
CSGTPNTEAFF TRBJ1-1 TRBV20-1
CASSPQWRGEQFF TRBJ2-1 TRBV7-2
CASSLFRQPSDTQYF TRBJ2-3 TRBV7-8
CAWKSDSTDTQYF TRBJ2-3 TRBV30
CASSAGLAGVSSYEQYF TRBJ2-7 TRBV2
CATSTGEGQPQHF TRBJ1-5 TRBV2
CASTDPVGGKETQYF TRBJ2-5 TRBV7-7
CASSLLAFDTEAFF TRBJ1-1 TRBV28
CAWIGTGARRLHF TRBJ1-6 TRBV30
CASSPRLAVSGNTIYF TRBJ1-3 TRBV6-4
CASSSSDRGNTEAFF TRBJ1-1 TRBV6-6